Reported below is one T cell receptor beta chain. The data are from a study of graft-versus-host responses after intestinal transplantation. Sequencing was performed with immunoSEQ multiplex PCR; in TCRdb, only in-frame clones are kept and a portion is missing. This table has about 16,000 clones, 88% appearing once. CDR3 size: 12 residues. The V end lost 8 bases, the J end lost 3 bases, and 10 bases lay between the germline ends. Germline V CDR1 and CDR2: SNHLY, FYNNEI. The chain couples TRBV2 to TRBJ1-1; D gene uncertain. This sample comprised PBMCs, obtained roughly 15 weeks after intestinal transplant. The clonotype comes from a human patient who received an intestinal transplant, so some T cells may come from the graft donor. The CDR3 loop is CASVQLDTEAFF. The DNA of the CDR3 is TGTGCCAGCGTTCAATTGGACACTGAAGCTTTCTTT.